This TCR beta chain was recovered during a study of early stage breast cancer tumors. Sequencing was performed with immunoSEQ multiplex PCR; in TCRdb, only in-frame clones are kept and a portion is missing. Counted here are around 78,000 clones, 79% occurring once; the ten biggest clones make up 3.5%. CDR1 is SGHDN, CDR2 FVKESK, per germline. This CDR3 contains 16 residues. Trimming removed 3 bases from V and 1 base from J; junction bases left unmatched: 6. Sample: blood. The J gene is TRBJ2-3, the V gene TRBV14; TRBD1 agrees at 8 bases. The clonotype was recovered from a person in their sixties or seventies with breast cancer. CDR3 in amino acids: CASSQRTGLGTDTQYF. In DNA, the CDR3 is TGTGCCAGCAGCCAGAGGACAGGGCTAGGCACAGATACGCAGTATTTT.